What follows is one T cell receptor beta chain and its context. This clonotype was recorded at least ten times. The specificity of this receptor is unknown. One base away there is no much larger clone; base qualities are not given. A patient counted as having stable Graves' hyperthyroidism if no progression to ophthalmopathy occurred over 18 months of follow-up. The hyperthyroidism patients were between 18 and 65 years old and newly diagnosed, with a disease duration of less than 2 months. The study excluded patients with uncontrolled infections, other autoimmune diseases, pregnancy or lactation. Clinical symptoms, serum thyroxine and TRAb, thyroid ultrasound, and orbital computed tomography formed the basis for the diagnoses. PBMCs were isolated from around 10 ml of fresh peripheral blood by Ficoll-Paque density gradient centrifugation. Total RNA was extracted using Trizol reagent, and RNA quality was assessed on an Agilent 2100 Bioanalyzer.

The TCR beta CDR3 regions were amplified from RNA transcripts. The first round of RT-PCR for the TCR CDR3 was performed with the HTBI primer set and the Qiagen OneStep RT-PCR kit. A second multiplex PCR round built the libraries, followed by size selection and purification. Libraries were sequenced paired-end with 100 bp reads on an Illumina HiSeq2000. Concerning the study's data processing: Raw data were processed with SOAPnuke, discarding reads with adapters, uncalled bases, mean Phred below 15, or no exact constant-primer or identifier match. COPE v1.2.5 was used to merge high-quality paired reads, and clonotypes were defined as unique nucleotide sequences. Clonotypes were aligned to IMGT TRBV, TRBD and TRBJ reference segments using MiTCR v1.1. The analysis was restricted to V-J combinations with a frequency above 0.0001, which together covered 99% to 99.2% of the repertoires. The TCS score was defined as the ratio of F50 (clonal expansion) to E x V (chaos), calculated using BLOSUM62-based TCRdist between CDR3 peptides within each V-J. Welch's t-statistics and random forest reduced fewer than 550 V-J features to roughly 13, which were used in a naive Bayes classifier (R e1071). TCRdb reworked the public reads: Q25 trimming with fastp, MiXCR clone assembly, productive beta chains retained. CDR3 protein duplicates are merged, each entry listing the most common genes and DNA. These V and J calls are TCRdb output, not the study's own analysis. This sample has about 480,000 distinct CDR3 sequences in its table, and about 15% of those were observed once. Of the sample, around a sixth is held by the ten largest clones.

The data originate from a study of T cells in Graves' hyperthyroidism and ophthalmopathy (dated by TCRdb to the late 2010s). Study-level background: Peripheral blood samples were taken at the time of initial diagnosis, prior to any treatment. To identify TCR V-J signatures that set the groups apart, the researchers used a discovery cohort of 90 to 100 patients, made up of roughly 45 with Graves' ophthalmopathy and some 56 with stable Graves' hyperthyroidism. An independent validation cohort of under 20 hyperthyroidism patients and about 16 patients who later progressed to ophthalmopathy tested prospective prediction of ophthalmopathy. The 75 to 100 discovery patients were divided at random into training and test sets in a 7:3 ratio. Thyroid tissue and blood T-cell repertoires from six Graves' hyperthyroidism patients were also compared in the study. After blood sampling, hyperthyroidism patients were treated with methimazole at a starting dose of 30 mg daily, and ophthalmopathy patients were treated with high-dose intravenous methylprednisolone. The paper reports TCR Vbeta CDR3 sequencing of about 140 peripheral blood samples: fewer than 50 ophthalmopathy, over 70 hyperthyroidism and approximately 17 progressor patients.

On the study overall, not on this receptor specifically: Most expanded thyroid clonotypes (frequency above 0.001) were also detected in blood, suggesting blood repertoires may reflect thyroid immune responses. In validation, progression to ophthalmopathy was predicted by the model with nearly 71% sensitivity and roughly 76% specificity, a median of about 6.4 months before onset. Sample size was not statistically predetermined, and investigators were not blinded to group allocation. In cross-validation, a model built on a 13 V-J signature told ophthalmopathy apart from stable hyperthyroidism with 87.88% sensitivity and roughly 81% specificity, and in testing the same model reached 80%/75%.

The cysteine opens and the phenylalanine closes a CDR3 of 15 amino acids. Just CDR3 DNA is preserved here, 45 bases in frame from base 1. Sequences ENHRY (CDR1) and SYGVKD (CDR2) are obtained from the germline V gene. V sheds 0 bases and J sheds 1 base, leaving 9 bases between their ends. The receptor's source is a woman aged 18-30 years with Graves' hyperthyroidism. This receptor chain uses TRBV10-3 and TRBJ1-1; TRBD1 is perhaps the D gene, given 5 matching bases. Input material: blood. CDR3 reads: CAISESGGRNTEAFF. The DNA sequence follows: TGTGCCATCAGTGAGTCGGGGGGAAGGAACACTGAAGCTTTCTTT.